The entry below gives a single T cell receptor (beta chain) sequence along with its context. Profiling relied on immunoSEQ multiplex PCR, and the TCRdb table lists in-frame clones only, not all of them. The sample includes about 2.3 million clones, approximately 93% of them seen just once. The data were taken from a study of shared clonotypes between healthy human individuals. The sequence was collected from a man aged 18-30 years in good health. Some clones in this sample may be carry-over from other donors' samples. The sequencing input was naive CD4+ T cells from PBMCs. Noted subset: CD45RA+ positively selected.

The CDR3 DNA is TGTGCCAGCAGCGAAGTTGCCTCGACTAAGTCCCACGAGCAGTACTTC. Translating gives CASSEVASTKSHEQYF. The rearrangement uses TRBV7-3 and TRBJ2-7; D possibly corresponds to TRBD2 (5 bases). The V gene lost 5 bases and the J gene lost 5 bases, with 22 bases spanning the gap. The CDR3 spans 16 residues. Germline-derived CDR1 and CDR2 are SGHTA and FQGTGA. Full variable domain (outside the CDR3, taken from reference TRBV7-3 and TRBJ2-7): GAGVSQTPSNKVTEKGKYVELRCDPISGHTALYWYRQSLGQGPEFLIYFQGTGAADDSGLPNDRFFAVRPEGSVSTLKIQRTERGDSAVYLCASSEVASTKSHEQYFGPGTRLTVT.